Each of the 28 T cell receptor beta chains below was sequenced from the same sample in a study of cytotoxic CD8 clonotypes in ibrutinib-treated CLL. TCRdb's table, derived via immunoSEQ multiplex PCR, lists solely in-frame clones and lacks some. Of over 110,000 clones detected, approximately 90% appear once; the ten largest clones hold more than 10%. Source: PBMCs, taken after 12 months of ibrutinib treatment. The receptors stem from a human donor with chronic lymphocytic leukemia.

V and J are TRBV6-6 and TRBJ2-7, with D possibly TRBD1 on 6 matching bases. Per the germline V gene, CDR1 is MNHNY and CDR2 is SVGAGI (reference sequence). This CDR3 is 14 amino acids long. The V end lost 4 bases, the J end lost 4 bases, and 14 bases lay between the germline ends. The CDR3 reads CASSSYQGQYEQYF. The CDR3 DNA reads as TGTGCCAGCAGTTCCTACCAAGGACAGTACGAGCAGTACTTC.

This clone appeared a few times. This chain uses TRBV13 with TRBJ2-3; TRBD2 agrees at 7 bases. The CDR3 length is 16 residues. V shed 2 bases, J shed 2 bases, and the junction held 7 bases outside the gene matches. Germline loops: CDR1 PRHDT, CDR2 FYEKMQ (reference sequence). CDR3 coding DNA: TGTGCCAGCAGCTTAAAGTCTAGCGGATTCACAGATACGCAGTATTTT. It yields the protein CASSLKSSGFTDTQYF.

In this sample, this clone turned up a few times. The chain combines TRBV7-2 with TRBJ2-1; possibly TRBD2 for D (5 bases). V lost 4 bases, J lost 2 bases, and 15 bases lay in between. Germline V gene lookup returns CDR1 SGHTA and CDR2 FQGNSA. This CDR3 is 16 amino acids long. The CDR3 here is CASSSGWPPPYNEQFF. The CDR3, as DNA: TGTGCCAGCAGCTCGGGGTGGCCTCCCCCCTACAATGAGCAGTTCTTC.

The CDR3 nucleotides read TGTGCCAGCACCCCCCAAGGGCTAGCGGGAGTCAATGAGCAGTTCTTC. Its translation: CASTPQGLAGVNEQFF. The rearrangement links TRBV28 to TRBJ2-1; TRBD2 aligns across 10 bases. Germline V CDR1 and CDR2: MDHEN, SYDVKM. The ends lost 7 bases at V and 6 bases at J; junction bases unmatched: 12. The CDR3 has 16 amino acids.

This chain uses TRBV6-1 with TRBJ2-7, with 7 bases identical to TRBD1. Per germline, CDR1 MNHNS and CDR2 SASEGT. There are 13 residues in the CDR3. Losses at the gene ends were 10 bases for V and 3 bases for J; bases not matched to a gene: 9. CDR3 sequence (DNA): TGTGCCACCGCAACTAACAGGGGCTACGAGCAGTACTTC. It specifies CATATNRGYEQYF.

The chain couples TRBV7-2 to TRBJ2-3; D possibly corresponds to TRBD2 (6 bases). This CDR3 comprises 17 residues. CDR1 and CDR2 from the germline V gene are SGHTA and FQGNSA. V lost 0 bases, J lost 1 base, and 14 bases lay in between. CDR3: CASSLAGGRMGTDTQYF. The DNA for the CDR3 is TGTGCCAGCAGCTTAGCGGGAGGAAGGATGGGCACAGATACGCAGTATTTT.

The rearrangement joins TRBV6-1 to TRBJ1-4; D ambiguous. CDR1 and CDR2 from the germline V gene are MNHNS and SASEGT. Between the trimmed V and J ends, which lost 6 bases and 10 bases, there was a span of 21 bases. The CDR3 spans 15 residues. DNA of the CDR3: TGTGCCAGCAGGATCATCCCACCCAAAGATGGAAAACTGTTTTTT. Translation gives CASRIIPPKDGKLFF.

The chain has TRBV27 and TRBJ2-7; D not certain. The V gene's germline CDR1 is MNHEY and CDR2 SMNVEV (reference sequence). Trimming removed 6 bases from V and 5 bases from J, with 14 bases in between. This CDR3 has 13 amino acids. CDR3 bases: TGTGCCAGCAGCCTAGGTCAGCTGAACGAGCAGTACTTC. This translates into CASSLGQLNEQYF.

The rearrangement links TRBV28 to TRBJ2-7, with D perhaps given as TRBD1 or TRBD2 (5 bases each). The V end was cut by 0 bases, the J end by 2 bases, with 5 bases between. This CDR3 region has 13 residues. Germline V lookup: CDR1 MDHEN, CDR2 SYDVKM. CDR3 sequence: CASSLWGAYEQYF. The CDR3 DNA sequence: TGTGCCAGCAGTTTATGGGGGGCCTACGAGCAGTACTTC.

J is TRBJ2-7 and V is TRBV28, with TRBD1 as a possible D gene (5 bases). CDR1 and CDR2 (germline): MDHEN, SYDVKM. CDR3 size: 13 residues. Trimming took 4 bases from V and 4 from J, leaving 11 bases between them. CDR3 bases: TGTGCCAGCAGTTCGCCAGGGAATTACGAGCAGTACTTC. It codes for CASSSPGNYEQYF.

The gene calls are TRBV9 and TRBJ2-7; either TRBD1 or TRBD2 may fit D (5 bases each). The germline V gene encodes CDR1 SGDLS and CDR2 YYNGEE. The length of the CDR3 is 12 residues. The V end lost 0 bases, the J end lost 9 bases, and 10 bases lay between the germline ends. Written as DNA, the CDR3 is TGTGCCAGCAGCGTAGACGGTGGGGGGCAGTACTTC. It is translated as CASSVDGGGQYF.

This clone was found once. The chain is built from TRBV6-5 and TRBJ1-1; D uncertain. Trimming cost V 6 bases and J 7 bases, with 21 bases left between them. Germline V gene lookup returns CDR1 MNHEY and CDR2 SVGAGI. This CDR3 is built from 15 residues. The CDR3 DNA sequence: TGTGCCAGCAGAACACCAGGAGGATCAGTCGTTGAAGCTTTCTTT. The encoded protein is CASRTPGGSVVEAFF.

The rearrangement uses TRBV19 and TRBJ2-6; D gene uncertain. Germline values: CDR1 LNHDA, CDR2 SQIVND (reference sequence). The CDR3 is 15 residues long. Trimming pared 9 bases from V and 2 bases from J, leaving 14 bases between. DNA of the CDR3: TGTGCCAGCTTTACTCCGGTGGCTGGGGCCAACGTCCTGACTTTC. It codes for CASFTPVAGANVLTF.

This chain joins TRBV27 and TRBJ2-7; D may be TRBD1 (6 bases). There are 15 residues in the CDR3. Germline CDR1 MNHEY, CDR2 SMNVEV (reference sequence). The DNA for the CDR3 is TGTGAAAACGGGACAAAACATCCGAGGTACTACGAGCAGTACTTC. It encodes CENGTKHPRYYEQYF.

V is TRBV27 and J is TRBJ2-3; 7 nucleotides match TRBD2. The junction had 14 bases not matched to a gene; V was cut back by 4 bases and J by 1 base. Per germline, CDR1 MNHEY and CDR2 SMNVEV (reference sequence). The CDR3 loop spans 18 amino acids. The CDR3 DNA sequence: TGTGCCAGCAGTTGGTCTAGCGGAGGGGTGGCTGGCACAGATACGCAGTATTTT. Its protein is CASSWSSGGVAGTDTQYF.

This chain uses TRBV5-8 with TRBJ2-5, with TRBD1 matching 8 bases. Per the germline V gene, CDR1 is SGHTS and CDR2 is YDEGEE. The CDR3 has 14 amino acids. Trimming took 4 bases from V and 4 from J; bases not matched to a gene: 6. The CDR3 loop reads CASSHGQGGETQYF. DNA of the CDR3: TGTGCCAGCAGCCATGGACAGGGCGGAGAGACCCAGTACTTC.

The rearrangement links TRBV25-1 to TRBJ2-3, with D perhaps matching TRBD1 or TRBD2 (5 bases each). The V end lost 1 base, the J end lost 2 bases, and 13 bases lay between the germline ends. CDR3 length: 16 residues. Germline V gene sequence: CDR1 MGHDK, CDR2 SYGVNS. CDR3 DNA sequence: TGTGCCAGCAGTGAATCCCGGGGCCCTTCCACAGATACGCAGTATTTT. Protein product: CASSESRGPSTDTQYF.

The V gene is TRBV28, the J gene TRBJ2-5; D not certain. Per the germline V gene, CDR1 is MDHEN and CDR2 is SYDVKM. The CDR3 is 14 residues long. V lost 6 bases and J 3 bases, leaving 14 bases between the germline ends. The CDR3 region is CASSPPHTEETQYF. CDR3 DNA: TGTGCCAGCAGCCCCCCGCACACCGAAGAGACCCAGTACTTC.

CDR3 coding DNA: TGTGCTAGTGGAATCGAACCAAACACCGGGGAGCTGTTTTTT. Its protein is CASGIEPNTGELFF. This sequence joins TRBV12-5 and TRBJ2-2; D ambiguous. This CDR3 region has 14 residues. Trimming removed 6 bases at V and 2 bases at J, with 10 bases between. Germline-derived CDR1 and CDR2 are LGHNT and FRNRAP.

The chain couples TRBV6-5 to TRBJ2-3; D perhaps matches TRBD1 (6 bases). V lost 2 bases to trimming and J lost 4 bases, with 10 bases between them. The CDR3 has 14 amino acids. Germline V CDR1 and CDR2: MNHEY, SVGAGI. The CDR3 nucleotides are TGTGCCAGCAGTTACCTGGCAGGGGCAGATACGCAGTATTTT. Translating it yields CASSYLAGADTQYF.

The genes are TRBV2 and TRBJ2-7, with D unresolved. Germline CDR1 reads SNHLY; CDR2 reads FYNNEI. CDR3 length equals 16 residues. V was pared by 6 bases and J by 0 bases, with 18 bases between. Written as DNA, the CDR3 is TGTGCCAGCAGAGTTAACAGTCCACAACACTCCTACGAGCAGTACTTC. Amino acids: CASRVNSPQHSYEQYF.

The chain couples TRBV7-9 to TRBJ2-2; TRBD1 matches at 9 bases. The length of the CDR3 is 15 residues. Germline V gives CDR1 SEHNR, CDR2 FQNEAQ (reference sequence). Trimming at V came to 4 bases and at J to 7 bases, leaving 7 bases not matched to a gene. The CDR3 sequence: CASSSRDRANGELFF. The CDR3 bases are TGTGCCAGCAGCTCCCGGGACAGGGCCAACGGGGAGCTGTTTTTT.

V is TRBV30 and J is TRBJ2-1; no firm D call. Trimming cost V 0 bases and J 8 bases, with 11 bases left between them. The germline V gene has CDR1 GTSNPN and CDR2 SVGIG (reference sequence). There are 13 residues in the CDR3. The CDR3 spells CAWSVRLFDEQFF. CDR3 DNA sequence: TGTGCCTGGAGTGTACGCCTCTTCGATGAGCAGTTCTTC.

This clone appeared a single time. J is TRBJ2-3 and V is TRBV4-2; D gene ambiguous. The ends were cut back, 0 bases at V and 3 bases at J, with 4 bases in the middle. CDR1 and CDR2 (germline): LGHNA, YNFKEQ. This CDR3 has 13 amino acids. The CDR3 nucleotides are TGTGCCAGCAGCCAAGAAGGGACAGATACGCAGTATTTT. Residues: CASSQEGTDTQYF.

Here the CDR3 DNA reads TGTGCCAGCAGCGTAGCCCTCAGGGATCGGACTGAAGCTTTCTTT. It specifies CASSVALRDRTEAFF. The chain combines TRBV9 with TRBJ1-1, with a possible D match to TRBD1 (5 bases). Germline lookup yields CDR1 SGDLS and CDR2 YYNGEE. V shed 0 bases and J shed 5 bases, with 14 bases lying between them. CDR3 length: 15 residues.

This rearrangement joins TRBV6-6 to TRBJ2-1; D is unclear. There are 11 residues in the CDR3. Trimming took off 5 bases at V and 7 bases at J, with 6 bases between the two ends. From germline, CDR1 is MNHNY and CDR2 SVGAGI (reference sequence). CDR3 protein: CASSPKNEQFF. For the CDR3, the DNA is TGTGCCAGCAGTCCAAAGAATGAGCAGTTCTTC.

This clone came up a few times. The chain carries TRBV5-1 and TRBJ2-7, with a weak D call TRBD2 (6 bases). The CDR3 totals 15 residues. Germline assignment: CDR1 SGHRS and CDR2 YFSETQ. V lost 0 bases to trimming and J lost 1 base, with 11 bases between them. Here the CDR3 DNA reads TGCGCCAGCAGCTTGGAGCCGGGGGATTCCTACGAGCAGTACTTC. As protein: CASSLEPGDSYEQYF.

V and J are TRBV9 and TRBJ2-5, with 9 bases fitting TRBD2. Unmatched junction bases numbered 4, after V lost 0 bases and J lost 4 bases. The length of the CDR3 is 15 residues. The V gene's germline CDR1 is SGDLS and CDR2 YYNGEE. The DNA for the CDR3 is TGTGCCAGCAGCGTAGAGCGGGAGGAAGGAGAGACCCAGTACTTC. This encodes CASSVEREEGETQYF.